The TCR beta chain under discussion was sequenced for a study of cytomegalovirus exposure and HLA in healthy donors. The V end lost 0 bases, the J end lost 0 bases, and 15 bases lay between the germline ends. CDR3 length: 17 residues. Germline CDR1 and CDR2: GTSNPN and SVGIG (reference sequence). Study-wide results and caveats: Altogether, 164 TCR beta chains were recorded as cytomegalovirus-associated.

A multiplex PCR was run with 60 Vbeta primers and 13 Jbeta primers. Using immunoSEQ multiplex PCR, the repertoire was profiled, and TCRdb retains in-frame clones only, with some absent. This sample carries over 55,000 clones, with approximately 15% going to the ten biggest clones. Turning to this clone: Its specificity is unknown.

The sample comprised PBMCs. The chain joins TRBV30 to TRBJ1-5; D not resolved. The origin of this receptor is a boy aged 5-17 years in good health and CMV-seronegative. The CDR3 loop reads CAWSVSLNSFSNQPQHF. The CDR3 bases are TGTGCCTGGAGTGTTTCCCTGAACTCATTTAGCAATCAGCCCCAGCATTTT.